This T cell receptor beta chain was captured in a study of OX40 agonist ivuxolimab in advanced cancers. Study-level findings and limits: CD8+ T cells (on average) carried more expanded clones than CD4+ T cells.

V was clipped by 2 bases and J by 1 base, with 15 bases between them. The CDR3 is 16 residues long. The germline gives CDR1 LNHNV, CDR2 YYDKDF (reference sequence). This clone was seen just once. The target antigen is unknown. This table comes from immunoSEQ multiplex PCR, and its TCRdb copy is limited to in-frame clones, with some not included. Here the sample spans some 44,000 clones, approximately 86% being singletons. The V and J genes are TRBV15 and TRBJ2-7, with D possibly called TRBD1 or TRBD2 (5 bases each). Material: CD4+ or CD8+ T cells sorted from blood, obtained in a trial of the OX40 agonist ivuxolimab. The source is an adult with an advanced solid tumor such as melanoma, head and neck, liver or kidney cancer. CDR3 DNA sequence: TGTGCCACCAGCAGACCGTACCGGGACGAGTCCTACGAGCAGTACTTC. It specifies CATSRPYRDESYEQYF.